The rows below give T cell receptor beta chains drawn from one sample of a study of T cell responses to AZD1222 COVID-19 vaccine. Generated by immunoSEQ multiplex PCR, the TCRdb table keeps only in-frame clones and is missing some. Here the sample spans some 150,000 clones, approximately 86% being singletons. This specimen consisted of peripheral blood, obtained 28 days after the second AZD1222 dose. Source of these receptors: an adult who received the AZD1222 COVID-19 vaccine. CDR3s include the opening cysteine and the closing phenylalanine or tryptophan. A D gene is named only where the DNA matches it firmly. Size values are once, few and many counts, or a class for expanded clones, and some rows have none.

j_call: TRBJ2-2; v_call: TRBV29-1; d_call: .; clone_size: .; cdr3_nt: TGCAGCGCCTCACCCCGGGCCAAAGGGAACACCGGGGAGCTGTTTTTT; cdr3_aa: CSASPRAKGNTGELFF
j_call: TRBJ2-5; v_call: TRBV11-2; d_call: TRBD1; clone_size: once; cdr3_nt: TGTGCCAGCAGCCCCCGGTATCGTGCAGGGGGAGAGACCCAGTACTTC; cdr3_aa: CASSPRYRAGGETQYF
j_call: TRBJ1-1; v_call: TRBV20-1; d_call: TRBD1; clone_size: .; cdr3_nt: TGCAGTGCTAGTCCGGGACAGGGGGGCACTGAAGCTTTCTTT; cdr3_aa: CSASPGQGGTEAFF
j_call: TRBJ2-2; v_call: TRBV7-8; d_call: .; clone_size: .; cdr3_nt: TGTGCCAGCAGCTTAGGAGCGAACACCGGGGAGCTGTTTTTT; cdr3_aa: CASSLGANTGELFF
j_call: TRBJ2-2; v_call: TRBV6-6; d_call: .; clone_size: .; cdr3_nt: TGTGCCAGCAGTACCGTCTCCACCGGGGAGCTGTTTTTT; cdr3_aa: CASSTVSTGELFF
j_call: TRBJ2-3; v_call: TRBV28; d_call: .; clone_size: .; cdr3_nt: TGTGCCAGCAGTTCCTCCCGTTTGCGGAACACAGATACGCAGTATTTT; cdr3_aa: CASSSSRLRNTDTQYF
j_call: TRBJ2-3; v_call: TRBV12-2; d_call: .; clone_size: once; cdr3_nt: TGTGCAAGTCGCTTGGGACAGAGGACTAGCGGGAGTGTTGGTACGCAGTATTTT; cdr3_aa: CASRLGQRTSGSVGTQYF
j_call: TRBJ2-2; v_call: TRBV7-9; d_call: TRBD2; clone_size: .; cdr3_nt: TGTGCCCGGGGGGGTTTGAACACCGGGGAGCTGTTTTTT; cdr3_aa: CARGGLNTGELFF
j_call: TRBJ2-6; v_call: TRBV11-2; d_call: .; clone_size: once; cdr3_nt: TGTGCCAGCGGCGGGCCCTCGCGGGCCAACGTCCTGACTTTC; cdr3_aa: CASGGPSRANVLTF
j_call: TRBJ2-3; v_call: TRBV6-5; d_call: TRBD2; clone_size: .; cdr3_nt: TGTGCCAGCAGTTGGGGGGGTACAGATACGCAGTATTTT; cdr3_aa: CASSWGGTDTQYF
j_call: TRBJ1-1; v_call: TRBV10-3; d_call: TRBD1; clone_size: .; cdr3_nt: TGTGCCATCAGTGATCCGGGACAGCTGAACACTGAAGCTTTCTTT; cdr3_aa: CAISDPGQLNTEAFF
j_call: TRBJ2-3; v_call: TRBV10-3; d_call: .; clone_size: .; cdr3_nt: TGTGCCATCAGTGCTACAGGGAAAGATACGCAGTATTTT; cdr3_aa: CAISATGKDTQYF
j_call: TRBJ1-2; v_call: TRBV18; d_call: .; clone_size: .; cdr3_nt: TGTGCCAGCTCACCAGGGGGGAACTATGGCTACACCTTC; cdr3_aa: CASSPGGNYGYTF
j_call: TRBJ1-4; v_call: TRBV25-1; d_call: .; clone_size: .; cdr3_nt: TGTGCCAGCAGTGAATCTGGGGGTAAAGAAAAACTGTTTTTT; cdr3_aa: CASSESGGKEKLFF
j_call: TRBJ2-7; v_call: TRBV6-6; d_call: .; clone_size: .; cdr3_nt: TGTGCCAGCAGTTACGGAGGGGCGGCCTACGAGCAGTACTTC; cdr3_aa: CASSYGGAAYEQYF
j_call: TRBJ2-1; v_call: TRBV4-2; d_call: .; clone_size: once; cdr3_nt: TGTGCCAGCAGCCAAGAGACGGGATTGGGTCCTGAGCAGTTCTTC; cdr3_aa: CASSQETGLGPEQFF
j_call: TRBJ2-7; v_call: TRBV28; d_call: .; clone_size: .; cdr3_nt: TGTGCCAGTCAGACAGCTAACTCCTACGAGCAGTACTTC; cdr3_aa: CASQTANSYEQYF
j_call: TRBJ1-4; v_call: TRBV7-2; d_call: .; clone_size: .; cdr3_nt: TGTGCCAGCAGCTTCCACCGGCCGCGACAAGGAAATGAAAAACTGTTTTTT; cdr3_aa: CASSFHRPRQGNEKLFF
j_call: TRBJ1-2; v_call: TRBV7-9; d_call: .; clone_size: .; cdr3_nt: TGTGCCAGCACCGCCGGAGCGGGCATGTTCCGCTATGGCTACACCTTC; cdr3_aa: CASTAGAGMFRYGYTF
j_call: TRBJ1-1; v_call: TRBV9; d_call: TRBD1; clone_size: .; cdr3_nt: TGTGCCAGCAGCGTAGGCTGGGGGACAGCGGCAGGGACTGAAGCTTTCTTT; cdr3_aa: CASSVGWGTAAGTEAFF
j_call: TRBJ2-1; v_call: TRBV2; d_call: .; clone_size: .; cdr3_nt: TGTGCCAGCAGTGAAAACTCTTACAATGAGCAGTTCTTC; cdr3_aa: CASSENSYNEQFF
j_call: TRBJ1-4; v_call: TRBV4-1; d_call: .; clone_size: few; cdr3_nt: TGCGCCAGCAGCCAATCCCCCGTGTGGCTAGGTAATGAAAAACTGTTTTTT; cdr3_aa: CASSQSPVWLGNEKLFF
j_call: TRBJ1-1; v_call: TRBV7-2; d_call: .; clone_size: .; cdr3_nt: TGTGCCAGTACCCTCGGCAGGCAGTGGAACACTGAAGCTTTCTTT; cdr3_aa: CASTLGRQWNTEAFF
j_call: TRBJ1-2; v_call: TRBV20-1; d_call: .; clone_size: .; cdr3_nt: TGCAGTGCTCCGCGGGCCGGAGGCTACACCTTC; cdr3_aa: CSAPRAGGYTF
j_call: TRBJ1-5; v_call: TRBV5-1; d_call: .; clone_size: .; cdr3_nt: TGCGCCAGCAGCTTGGAGGGGAAGGGCAATCAGCCCCAGCATTTT; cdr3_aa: CASSLEGKGNQPQHF
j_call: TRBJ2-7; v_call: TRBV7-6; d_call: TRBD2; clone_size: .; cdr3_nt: TGTGCCAGCAGCTGGGATGGACTAGCGGGAGGGAAAGGTCCCTACGAGCAGTACTTC; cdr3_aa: CASSWDGLAGGKGPYEQYF
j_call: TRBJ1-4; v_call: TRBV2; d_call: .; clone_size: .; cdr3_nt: TGTGCCAGCAACATTATGGGACACGAAAAACTGTTTTTT; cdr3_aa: CASNIMGHEKLFF
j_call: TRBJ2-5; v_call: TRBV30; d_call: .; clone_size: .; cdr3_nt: TGTGCCTGGAGTGTACGTATGGGACGGGACGGGTCGGGGACCCAGTACTTC; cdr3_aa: CAWSVRMGRDGSGTQYF
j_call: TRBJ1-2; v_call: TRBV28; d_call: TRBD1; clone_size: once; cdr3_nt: TGTGCCAGCAGCCTACAGGGGGACGGCTACACCTTC; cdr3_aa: CASSLQGDGYTF
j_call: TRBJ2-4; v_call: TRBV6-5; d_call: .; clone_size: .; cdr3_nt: TGTGCCAGCAGCGTAGGGTGGGGAGACATTCAGTACTTC; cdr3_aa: CASSVGWGDIQYF
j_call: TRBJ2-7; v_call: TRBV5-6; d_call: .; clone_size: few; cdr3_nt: TGTGCCAGCAGCTTGTGGAGCTCCTACGAGCAGTACTTC; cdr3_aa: CASSLWSSYEQYF
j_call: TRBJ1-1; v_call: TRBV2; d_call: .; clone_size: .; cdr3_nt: TGTGCCAGCACGGGGGGCACTGAAGCTTTCTTT; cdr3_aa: CASTGGTEAFF
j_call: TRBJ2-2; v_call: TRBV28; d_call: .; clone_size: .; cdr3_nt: TGTGCCAGCACCCCTCCGAGCGGGTACACCGGGGAGCTGTTTTTT; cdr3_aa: CASTPPSGYTGELFF
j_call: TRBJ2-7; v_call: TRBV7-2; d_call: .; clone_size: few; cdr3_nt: TGTGCCAGCAGCTTACCGCCCCCCGGGACTGCCTACGAGCAGTACTTC; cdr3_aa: CASSLPPPGTAYEQYF
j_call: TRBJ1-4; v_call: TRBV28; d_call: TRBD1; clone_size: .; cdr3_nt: TGTGCCAGCAGTTGGGACAGTGCAACTAATGAAAAACTGTTTTTT; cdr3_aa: CASSWDSATNEKLFF
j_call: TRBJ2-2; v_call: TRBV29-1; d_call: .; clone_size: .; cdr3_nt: TGCAGCGCCAGAAACGGCTCCGGGGAGCTGTTTTTT; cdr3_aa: CSARNGSGELFF
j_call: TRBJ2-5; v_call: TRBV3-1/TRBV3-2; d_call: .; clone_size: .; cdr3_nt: TGTGCCAGCAGCCGGGACCCGGTGGAGACCCAGTACTTC; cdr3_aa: CASSRDPVETQYF
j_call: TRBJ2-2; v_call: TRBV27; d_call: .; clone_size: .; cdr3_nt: TGTGCCAGCAGTTTATCGGATGGGTCCCCTTCCCGGGAGCTGTTTTTT; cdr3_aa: CASSLSDGSPSRELFF
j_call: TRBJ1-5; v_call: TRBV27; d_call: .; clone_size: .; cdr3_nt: TGTGCCAGCAGTTTTGGACTTACTCAGCCCCAGCATTTT; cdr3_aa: CASSFGLTQPQHF
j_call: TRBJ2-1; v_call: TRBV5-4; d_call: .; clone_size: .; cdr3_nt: TGTGCCAGCAGCGGGACGACAGTATACAATGAGCAGTTCTTC; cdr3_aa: CASSGTTVYNEQFF
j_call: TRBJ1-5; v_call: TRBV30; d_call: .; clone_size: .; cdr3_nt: TGTGCCTGGAGTGCAGGGGAGAGCAATCAGCCCCAGCATTTT; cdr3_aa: CAWSAGESNQPQHF
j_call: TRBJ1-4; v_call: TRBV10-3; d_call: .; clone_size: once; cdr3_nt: TGTGCCATCAGTGAGGGCAGGGCAGGGGAAAAACTGTTTTTT; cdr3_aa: CAISEGRAGEKLFF
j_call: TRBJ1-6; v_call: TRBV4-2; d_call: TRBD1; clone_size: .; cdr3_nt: TGTGCCAGCAGCCAAGCAACAGGGGGAAATTCACCCCTCCACTTT; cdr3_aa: CASSQATGGNSPLHF
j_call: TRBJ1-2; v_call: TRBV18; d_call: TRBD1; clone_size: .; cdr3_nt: TGTGCCAGCTCACCAACAGGGACAGGAGAAGGCTACACCTTC; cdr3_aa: CASSPTGTGEGYTF
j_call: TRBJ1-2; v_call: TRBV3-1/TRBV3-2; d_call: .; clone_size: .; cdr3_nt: TGTGCCAGCAGCCAAGAGTCCAGGGGCTACACCTTC; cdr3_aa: CASSQESRGYTF
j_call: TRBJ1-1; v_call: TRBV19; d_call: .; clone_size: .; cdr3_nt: TGTGCCAGTAGTCCGTTGGTGGGGTACACTGAAGCTTTCTTT; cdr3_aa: CASSPLVGYTEAFF
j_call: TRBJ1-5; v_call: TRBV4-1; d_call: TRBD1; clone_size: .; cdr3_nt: TGCGCCAGCAGCCAAGGGGGGACAGGGATCAATCAGCCCCAGCATTTT; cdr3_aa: CASSQGGTGINQPQHF
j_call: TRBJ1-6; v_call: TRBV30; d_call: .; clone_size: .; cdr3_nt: TGTGCCTGGAGCGGTCGGGGGGATAATTCACCCCTCCACTTT; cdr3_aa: CAWSGRGDNSPLHF
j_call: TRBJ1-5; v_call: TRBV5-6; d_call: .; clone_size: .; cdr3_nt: TGTGCCAGCAGCTTGGGACACTTCAATCAGCCCCAGCATTTT; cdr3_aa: CASSLGHFNQPQHF
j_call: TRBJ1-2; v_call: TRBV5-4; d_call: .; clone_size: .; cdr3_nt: TGTGCCAGCAGTCGGACGGGGGAATATGGCTACACCTTC; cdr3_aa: CASSRTGEYGYTF
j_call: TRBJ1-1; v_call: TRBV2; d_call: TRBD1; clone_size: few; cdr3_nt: TGTGCCAGCAGGGACAGGTCCCAGAACACTGAAGCTTTCTTT; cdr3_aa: CASRDRSQNTEAFF
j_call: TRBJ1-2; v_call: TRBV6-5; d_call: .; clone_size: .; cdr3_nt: TGTGCCAGCAGTCCAGGGAATGGCTACACCTTC; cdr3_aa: CASSPGNGYTF
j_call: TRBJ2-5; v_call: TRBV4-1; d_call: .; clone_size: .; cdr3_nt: TGCGCCAGCAGCCAAACCCAAGGACACTCCCTATGGGTAGAGACCCAGTACTTC; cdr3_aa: CASSQTQGHSLWVETQYF
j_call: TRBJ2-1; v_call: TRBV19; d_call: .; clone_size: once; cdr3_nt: TGTGCCAGTAAGCGGGGACAGGACTACAATGAGCAGTTCTTC; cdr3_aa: CASKRGQDYNEQFF
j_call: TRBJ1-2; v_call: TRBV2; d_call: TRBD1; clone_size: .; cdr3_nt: TGTGCCAGCAATCCTCTCCTCGGGACAGGGGATCGTGTCGGGGGCTACACCTTC; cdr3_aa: CASNPLLGTGDRVGGYTF
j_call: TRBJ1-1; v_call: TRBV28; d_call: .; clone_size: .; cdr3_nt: TGTGCCAGCAGGGGTAATAGTGCTTTCTTT; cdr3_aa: CASRGNSAFF
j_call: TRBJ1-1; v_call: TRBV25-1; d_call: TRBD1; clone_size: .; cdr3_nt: TGTGCCAGCAGTGAGTGGACAGGGGACACTGAAGCTTTCTTT; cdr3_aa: CASSEWTGDTEAFF
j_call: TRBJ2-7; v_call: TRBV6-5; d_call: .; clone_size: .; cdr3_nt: TGTGCCAGCAGTTCTACTAGTCCCTACGAGCAGTACTTC; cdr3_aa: CASSSTSPYEQYF
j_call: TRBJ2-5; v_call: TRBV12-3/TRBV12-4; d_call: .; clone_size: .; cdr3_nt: TGTGCCAGCAGTTTAGACTTTGTGGAGACCCAGTACTTC; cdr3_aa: CASSLDFVETQYF
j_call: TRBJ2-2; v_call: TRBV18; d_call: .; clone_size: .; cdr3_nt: TGTGCCAGCTCACCACCGGTAAGCGGTAACACCGGGGAGCTGTTTTTT; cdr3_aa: CASSPPVSGNTGELFF